The source of this T cell receptor (beta chain) is a study of identical twins. The germline CDR1 and CDR2 sequences are SGHRS and YFSETQ. The CDR3 has 16 amino acids. V was clipped by 4 bases and J by 0 bases; unmatched bases: 4. TCRdb re-called the 5' RACE reads with MiXCR, one entry per CDR3 protein. Counted here are about 570,000 distinct CDR3 sequences, more than 9% occurring once; the ten biggest clones make up 2.5% to 3%. Study-wide findings and caveats: When twins shared out-of-frame alpha sequences, those sequences had excess low generation probability. Beta clonotypes that were abundant in cord blood contained fewer insertions, a pattern absent from memory repertoires.

The sample holds a few counts of this clonotype. The antigen remains unidentified. This sample also belongs to another study, concerning yellow fever vaccine responses in identical twins.

The sequenced material came from PBMCs. This receptor was obtained from a woman aged 18-29 years in good health. The chain is built from TRBV5-1 and TRBJ2-6; 7 bases are shared with TRBD2. This CDR3 reads CASSAGGSSGANVLTF. As DNA, the CDR3 is TGCGCCAGCAGCGCCGGGGGGAGCTCTGGGGCCAACGTCCTGACTTTC.